The 17 T cell receptor beta chains in this list originate from one sample, sequenced in a study of patients and donors after allogeneic stem cell transplantation. TCRdb re-called the RT-PCR reads with MiXCR, one entry per CDR3 protein. The data contain some 880,000 distinct CDR3 sequences, around 17% of them seen just once; the ten biggest clones take up around 5.5%. Sample: blood, either unsorted or a sorted T cell fraction (not recorded which). The receptors originated from a human donor who was either an allogeneic HSCT recipient or a stem cell or donor lymphocyte infusion donor (not recorded which). It is not recorded whose cells these are; they may come from a transplant donor.

The table lists this clonotype with many counts. The chain uses TRBV12-3 or TRBV12-4 and TRBJ1-5; 7 nucleotides align to TRBD1. With 7 bases clipped from V and 2 bases from J, the junction kept 5 bases outside the gene matches. This CDR3 has 14 residues. The CDR3 is CASTPDRGNQPQHF. CDR3 bases: TGTGCCAGCACTCCAGACAGGGGCAATCAGCCCCAGCATTTT.

A few counts support this clonotype. J is TRBJ1-2 and V is TRBV20-1, with a tentative D call TRBD1 (6 bases). CDR1 DFQATT and CDR2 SNEGSKA come from the germline V gene (reference sequence). This CDR3 has 13 residues. V gave up 6 bases and J gave up 7 bases, with 18 bases separating them. The CDR3 bases are TGCAGTGCAGCGGGGGGCCCGCGGGTTGGCTACACCTTC. It codes for CSAAGGPRVGYTF.

This clonotype occurred a few times. V is TRBV29-1 and J is TRBJ1-2; 9 bases line up with TRBD1. Germline V gene lookup returns CDR1 SQVTM and CDR2 ANQGSEA. J was trimmed by 2 bases and V by 2 bases; bases with no gene match: 6. The CDR3 runs 15 residues. This CDR3 is CSVESRTGANYGYTF. CDR3 nucleotide sequence: TGCAGCGTTGAATCCCGGACAGGGGCGAACTATGGCTACACCTTC.

This clonotype appeared a few times. V is TRBV12-3 or TRBV12-4 and J is TRBJ1-4, with D perhaps matching TRBD1 (6 bases). CDR3 length: 19 residues. V lost 1 base and J 6 bases, leaving 24 bases between the germline ends. CDR3 sequence: CASSLDPARGVVWDEKLFF. The CDR3 DNA reads as TGTGCCAGCAGTTTAGATCCCGCCAGGGGAGTCGTTTGGGATGAAAAACTGTTTTTT.

This clonotype was counted between two and nine times. The chain is built from TRBV6-1 and TRBJ2-5; D is undetermined. The CDR3 is made up of 12 amino acids. Trimming removed 1 base from V and 7 bases from J, with 7 bases in between. Per the germline V gene, CDR1 is MNHNS and CDR2 is SASEGT. The CDR3 is CASSEGVGTQYF. The CDR3 nucleotides are TGTGCCAGCAGTGAAGGTGTGGGGACCCAGTACTTC.

This clonotype showed up many times. The rearrangement links TRBV12-3 or TRBV12-4 to TRBJ2-6; perhaps TRBD2 as D (6 bases). CDR3 size: 20 residues. V was shortened by 5 bases and J by 0 bases, with 23 bases between the two germline ends. As DNA, the CDR3 is TGTGCCAGCAGTCACCCATACCCGGGACTGTCCTTCTCTGGGGCCAACGTCCTGACTTTC. Encoded protein: CASSHPYPGLSFSGANVLTF.

V gene TRBV18 combines with J gene TRBJ2-2; maybe TRBD1 (6 bases). CDR3 length equals 15 residues. The V and J ends lost 3 bases and 5 bases respectively, with 13 bases between them. Germline V gives CDR1 KGHSH, CDR2 LQKENI. CDR3 region: CASSPDRRGTGELFF. The DNA of the CDR3 is TGTGCCAGCTCACCCGACAGGAGAGGTACCGGGGAGCTGTTTTTT.

This clonotype was counted a few times. The chain has TRBV12-3 or TRBV12-4 and TRBJ1-5; the D gene is possibly TRBD1 (6 bases). The CDR3 loop spans 17 amino acids. V was pared by 2 bases and J by 0 bases, with 14 bases between. This CDR3 reads CASSLRVGGGSNQPQHF. CDR3 DNA: TGTGCCAGCAGTTTAAGGGTGGGGGGCGGTAGCAATCAGCCCCAGCATTTT.

This clonotype has more than one count but fewer than ten. The CDR3 is CASSLSSGRGTDTQYF. DNA for the CDR3: TGTGCCAGCAGCTTAAGTAGCGGGAGGGGCACAGATACGCAGTATTTT. The V call is TRBV5-4, the J call TRBJ2-3; 11 nucleotides align to TRBD2. V dropped 2 bases and J dropped 1; count of bases not matched to a gene: 3. Germline V lookup: CDR1 SGHNT, CDR2 YYREEE (reference sequence). The CDR3 has 16 residues. Using reference TRBV5-4 and TRBJ2-3 for the parts outside the CDR3, the full variable domain is ETGVTQSPTHLIKTRGQQVTLRCSSQSGHNTVSWYQQALGQGPQFIFQYYREEENGRGNFPPRFSGLQFPNYSSELNVNALELDDSALYLCASSLSSGRGTDTQYFGPGTRLTVL.

The V call is TRBV18, the J call TRBJ2-1, with a weak D call TRBD1 (6 bases). V lost 5 bases, J lost 5 bases, and 16 bases lay in between. Germline V gene lookup returns CDR1 KGHSH and CDR2 LQKENI. The CDR3 contains 15 residues. Here the CDR3 reads CASSRGSASHNEQFF. CDR3 DNA sequence: TGTGCCAGCTCAAGGGGGTCCGCGTCACACAATGAGCAGTTCTTC.

The chain uses TRBV7-2 and TRBJ2-1; D assignment may be TRBD1 or TRBD2 (7 bases each). Trimming took 1 base from V and 7 from J, leaving 17 bases between them. The CDR3 runs 16 residues. Per the germline V gene, CDR1 is SGHTA and CDR2 is FQGNSA. For the CDR3, the DNA is TGTGCCAGCAGCTTAGTATGGGGAGGGGGCGGTAATGAGCAGTTCTTC. This gives the protein CASSLVWGGGGNEQFF.

This clonotype appeared a few times. V and J are TRBV9 and TRBJ1-1; 8 nucleotides agree with TRBD1. V trimming: 4 bases; J trimming: 0 bases; junction bases outside the gene matches: 5. Germline V gene lookup returns CDR1 SGDLS and CDR2 YYNGEE. The CDR3 length is 15 residues. CDR3 nucleotides: TGTGCCAGCAGCACAAACAGGGGGTTGAACACTGAAGCTTTCTTT. It specifies CASSTNRGLNTEAFF.

This clonotype was seen a handful of times. The V call is TRBV2, the J call TRBJ1-5, with no clear D. V shed 8 bases and J shed 5 bases, with 10 bases lying between them. CDR1 SNHLY and CDR2 FYNNEI come from the germline V gene. This CDR3 has 12 residues. Here the CDR3 reads CASAGADQPQHF. CDR3 in DNA: TGTGCCAGCGCGGGTGCAGATCAGCCCCAGCATTTT.

The genes are TRBV5-1 and TRBJ1-1, with unresolved D. In germline, CDR1 is SGHRS, CDR2 YFSETQ. V dropped 0 bases and J dropped 0 bases, with 9 bases sitting between them. The CDR3 has 15 residues. CDR3 sequence: CASSLVDLLNTEAFF. CDR3 in DNA: TGCGCCAGCAGCTTGGTAGATCTCCTGAACACTGAAGCTTTCTTT.

This clonotype was found a few times. This chain connects TRBV12-3 or TRBV12-4 to TRBJ2-7, with 8 bases identical to TRBD1. This CDR3 spans 15 amino acids. The junction had 10 bases not matched to a gene; V was cut back by 6 bases and J by 3 bases. The CDR3 DNA sequence: TGTGCCAGCAGCCCGGACAGGGCCCCTTTCTACGAGCAGTACTTC. Protein: CASSPDRAPFYEQYF.

This clonotype came up once. V is TRBV4-1 and J is TRBJ2-7; D call uncertain. The V end was cut by 0 bases, the J end by 6 bases, with 15 bases between. This CDR3 spans 15 amino acids. The germline V gene has CDR1 MGHRA and CDR2 YSYEKL. The CDR3 region has the DNA TGCGCCAGCAGCCAAGACCCGACCCGCCTGGGCGAGCAGTACTTC. This encodes CASSQDPTRLGEQYF.

V and J are TRBV7-2 and TRBJ2-5; unclear D gene. Trimming removed 5 bases from V and 1 base from J, with 11 bases in between. Looked up from germline, CDR1 is SGHTA and CDR2 is FQGNSA. The CDR3 length is 14 residues. CDR3 sequence reads: CASSAWLGQETQYF. In DNA form, the CDR3 reads TGTGCCAGCAGCGCCTGGCTGGGCCAAGAGACCCAGTACTTC.